This TCR beta chain was sequenced for a study of cytomegalovirus exposure and HLA in healthy donors. Amplification used 60 Vbeta primers and 13 Jbeta primers. This table comes from immunoSEQ multiplex PCR, and its TCRdb copy is limited to in-frame clones, with some not included. The sample gives roughly 220,000 clones, 55% to 75% of which show up once; 2.6% is in the top ten. Germline CDR1 SGHRS, CDR2 YFSETQ. Trimming took 4 bases from V and 1 from J, leaving 14 bases between them. This CDR3 comprises 15 residues. The V and J genes are TRBV5-1 and TRBJ1-1; possibly TRBD1 for D (5 bases). This receptor was taken from a man aged 35-49 years in good health and CMV-seropositive. Sequences were obtained from PBMCs. The CDR3 loop is CASSLRFGANTEAFF. CDR3 in DNA: TGCGCCAGCAGCCTCCGATTTGGGGCGAACACTGAAGCTTTCTTT.